A selection of T cell receptor beta chains follows, all from one sample in a study of cytomegalovirus exposure and HLA in healthy donors. The repertoire was sequenced with immunoSEQ multiplex PCR; TCRdb's copy has only in-frame clones and lacks some. The sample shows 150,000 to 200,000 clones, 80% of them seen only once. Sequencing was done on a sample of PBMCs. All receptors come from a middle-aged woman in good health and CMV-seronegative. Each CDR3 is given with its conserved first and last residue. A D gene is named only where the DNA matches it firmly. The size of a clone is reported for some rows only, either as once, few or many, or as a class for expanded clones.

j_call d_call v_call clone_size cdr3_nt cdr3_aa
TRBJ2-2 TRBD2 TRBV4-3 few TGCGCCAGCAGCCACAGACTAGCTACTTACACCGGGGAGCTGTTTTTT CASSHRLATYTGELFF
TRBJ2-1 TRBD2 TRBV7-2 - TGTGCCAGCAGCTCGACTAGCGGGAGAGAACATGAGCAGTTCTTC CASSSTSGREHEQFF
TRBJ1-2 - TRBV28 - TGTGCCAGCAGTTTATACCAGGGTCGGGGCTACACCTTC CASSLYQGRGYTF
TRBJ2-2 - TRBV7-3 - TGTGCCAGCAGCCCGTTGACCGGGTTGAACACCGGGGAGCTGTTTTTT CASSPLTGLNTGELFF
TRBJ2-2 TRBD2 TRBV7-2 - TGTGCCAGCAGCGTCGGTCCTAGCGGGGGGTACGGGGAGCTGTTTTTT CASSVGPSGGYGELFF
TRBJ2-1 - TRBV5-1 - TGCGCCAGCAGCTTGGTCGGTATTGAGCAGTTCTTC CASSLVGIEQFF
TRBJ1-3 TRBD1 TRBV5-4 - TGTGCCAGCAGCTCGGGACAGGCCTCTGGAAACACCATATATTTT CASSSGQASGNTIYF
TRBJ2-7 - TRBV6-6 - TGTGCCAGCAGCCCCACGCAGGTGTATAGGTACGAGCAGTACTTC CASSPTQVYRYEQYF
TRBJ2-7 TRBD1 TRBV10-3 - TGTGCCATCAGCCAGGGACAGCTTTTCTCCTACGAGCAGTACTTC CAISQGQLFSYEQYF
TRBJ2-1 - TRBV2 - TGTGCCAGCGGCTACCGGAGCAATGAGCAGTTCTTC CASGYRSNEQFF
TRBJ2-5 - TRBV6-1 - TGTGCCAGCAGTTCTCTGTACCAAGAGACCCAGTACTTC CASSSLYQETQYF
TRBJ2-5 TRBD2 TRBV4-1 - TGCGCCAGCAGCCAAGGCGCCAGCGGGATCCTCCAAGAGACCCAGTACTTC CASSQGASGILQETQYF
TRBJ1-5 - TRBV10-1 - TGCGCCAGCAGCCCGGGGGGCCGAGGTCAGCCCCAGCATTTT CASSPGGRGQPQHF
TRBJ2-3 - TRBV27 few TGTGCCAGCAGTTTATGGCGCACAGATACGCAGTATTTT CASSLWRTDTQYF